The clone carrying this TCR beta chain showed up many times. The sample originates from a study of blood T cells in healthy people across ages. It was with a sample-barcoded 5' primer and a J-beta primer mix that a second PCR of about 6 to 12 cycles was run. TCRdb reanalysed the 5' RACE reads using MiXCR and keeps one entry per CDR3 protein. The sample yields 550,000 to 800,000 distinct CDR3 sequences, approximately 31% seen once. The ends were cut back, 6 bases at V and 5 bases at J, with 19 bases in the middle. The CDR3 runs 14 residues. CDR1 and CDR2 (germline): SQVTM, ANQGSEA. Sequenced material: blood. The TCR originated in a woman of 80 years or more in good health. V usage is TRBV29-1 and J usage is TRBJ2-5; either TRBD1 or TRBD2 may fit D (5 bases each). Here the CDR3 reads CSVQRDPRVETQYF. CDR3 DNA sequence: TGCAGCGTGCAACGGGACCCCAGAGTCGAGACCCAGTACTTC.